These T cell receptor beta chains were read from a single sample in a study of cytomegalovirus exposure and HLA in healthy donors. The assay was immunoSEQ multiplex PCR, and TCRdb's table has in-frame clones only and misses some. The sample has about 90,000 clones, roughly four fifths seen once. The sequencing input was PBMCs. All receptors come from a man aged 30 to 39 in good health and CMV-seronegative. CDR3s include the opening cysteine and the closing phenylalanine or tryptophan. The D gene is left open where the match is weak. Size is stated for part of the rows, as once, few or many counts, or as a class when the clone is expanded.

>-|TRBJ2-1|TRBD1|TRBV5-1
TGCGCCAGCAGCTACTCCGGGACAGGGTATGAGCAGTTCTTC
CASSYSGTGYEQFF
>-|TRBJ1-1|-|TRBV7-2
TGTGCCAGCAGGGAGGTCACTGAAGCTTTCTTT
CASREVTEAFF
>medium-sized|TRBJ2-3|-|TRBV7-2
TGTGCCAGCAGCTTAAGGTGGGGGATACAGGGAAGCACAGATACGCAGTATTTT
CASSLRWGIQGSTDTQYF
>-|TRBJ1-2|-|TRBV27
TGTGCCAGCAGTTTACCTACAGGGATCGGCTACACCTTC
CASSLPTGIGYTF
>-|TRBJ1-6|-|TRBV7-8
TGTGCCAGCATGCCCGGGTGGGGCAGCTATAATTCACCCCTCCACTTT
CASMPGWGSYNSPLHF
>-|TRBJ2-2|TRBD2|TRBV7-3
TGTGCCAGCAGCTTAAACCAGCGGGGGGGCCTCAACGGGGAGCTGTTTTTT
CASSLNQRGGLNGELFF
>-|TRBJ1-1|-|TRBV9
TGTGCCAGCAGCGTAGGTGGCCTCATGAACACTGAAGCTTTCTTT
CASSVGGLMNTEAFF
>-|TRBJ1-5|-|TRBV9
TGTGCCAGCAGCGTGGGGGGAGGGGACAATCAGCCCCAGCATTTT
CASSVGGGDNQPQHF
>-|TRBJ1-1|-|TRBV19
TGTGCCAGTAGTACAATGGCCACGGGGACAAACACTGAAGCTTTCTTT
CASSTMATGTNTEAFF
>-|TRBJ2-7|TRBD1|TRBV11-2
TGTGCCAGCAGCCCCCGGGACAGCTACTACGAGCAGTACTTC
CASSPRDSYYEQYF
>few|TRBJ1-1|-|TRBV29-1
TGCAGCGTCCAGGACACGGGTAACTCAGCTTTCTTT
CSVQDTGNSAFF
>-|TRBJ1-2|TRBD1|TRBV14
TGTGCCAGCAGCCTGGGGACAGGGACTAACTATGGCTACACCTTC
CASSLGTGTNYGYTF
>-|TRBJ2-5|-|TRBV27
TGTGCCAGCAGTTTGGGAGTTGGACTGCACGAAGAGACCCAGTACTTC
CASSLGVGLHEETQYF
>-|TRBJ2-7|TRBD2|TRBV10-2
TGCGCCAGCAGTGCGCGAGGGCGGGGGGTATCCTACGAGCAGTACTTC
CASSARGRGVSYEQYF
>-|TRBJ2-3|TRBD2|TRBV9
TGTGCCAGCAGCCTTAGCGGGAGTGGCACAGATACGCAGTATTTT
CASSLSGSGTDTQYF
>-|TRBJ1-2|TRBD1|TRBV5-1
TGCGCCAGCAGCGCCCCCGGACAGGTCTATGGCTACACCTTC
CASSAPGQVYGYTF
>-|TRBJ2-3|-|TRBV5-1
TGCGCCAGCAGCTTGGCCTTCGACAGCCGGACGCAGTATTTT
CASSLAFDSRTQYF
>-|TRBJ2-7|-|TRBV19
TGTGCCAGTAGTTCTGGGACAAGGACGAAGCAGTACTTC
CASSSGTRTKQYF
>-|TRBJ1-2|TRBD1|TRBV6-1
TGTGCCAGCACCAGGGACAGGGAACACTATGGCTACACCTTC
CASTRDREHYGYTF
>-|TRBJ1-2|TRBD1|TRBV9
TGTGCCAGCAGCGTAGAAGGACAGGGGGCTAGCTATGGCTACACCTTC
CASSVEGQGASYGYTF
>-|TRBJ2-3|TRBD1|TRBV6-4
TGTGCCAGCAGTGACAAGGGACAGGGTGGAGATACGCAGTATTTT
CASSDKGQGGDTQYF
>-|TRBJ1-5|-|TRBV28
TGTGCCAGCAGTTTTGTAGGGGATCAGCCCCAGCATTTT
CASSFVGDQPQHF